This TCR beta chain stems from a study of blood T cells in healthy people across ages. The use of a sample-barcoded 5' primer and a J-beta primer mix characterized a second PCR of about 7 to 12 cycles. All samples yielded 3 million or more CDR3-containing paired-end reads. TCRdb re-analysed the 5' RACE reads in MiXCR, keeping a single row per CDR3 protein. Of roughly 1,300,000 distinct CDR3 sequences listed, approximately 63% are singletons. This CDR3 spans 16 amino acids. Germline lookup yields CDR1 MNHEY and CDR2 SVGAGI. Trimming removed 2 bases from V and 0 bases from J, with 11 bases in between. As regards this clonotype: Its antigen remains unknown.

Study results and limitations: The authors considered diversity estimates from one million T cells to be underestimates. Changes seen in expanded clonotypes were possibly confounded by donor CMV status left unknown. Roughly linearly, TCR beta diversity per million T cells fell as age increased.

The V and J genes are TRBV6-5 and TRBJ2-1; D is perhaps TRBD2 (5 bases). What was sequenced was blood. The clonotype originates from a man in his late teens or twenties in good health. The CDR3 loop is CASSYGRAHSYNEQFF. CDR3 coding DNA: TGTGCCAGCAGTTACGGGCGGGCGCACTCCTACAATGAGCAGTTCTTC.